This entry describes one T cell receptor (beta chain). The sample comes from a study of shared clonotypes between healthy human individuals. Method: immunoSEQ multiplex PCR; TCRdb's copy keeps in-frame clones and lacks some. This sample has fewer than 2.5 million clones, with 93% found just once. Input material: naive CD4+ T cells from PBMCs. As to subset: CD45RA+ positively selected. The receptor comes from a man younger than 35 in good health. Some clones in this sample may be carry-over from other donors' samples.

For the CDR3, the DNA is TGTGCCAGCAGCTTAGCGCCCCTAGAAGCTTTCTTT. This sequence encodes CASSLAPLEAFF. V is TRBV7-9 and J is TRBJ1-1; the D is unclear. Germline V lookup: CDR1 SEHNR, CDR2 FQNEAQ (reference sequence). The CDR3 is 12 amino acids. Trimming stripped 0 bases from V and 8 bases from J, with 7 bases between.